This is a list of T cell receptor beta chains from one sample in a study of cytomegalovirus exposure and HLA in healthy donors. Measured with immunoSEQ multiplex PCR; TCRdb has only the in-frame clones, and not every one. The sample carries roughly 99,000 clones, about 74% recorded once. Sequencing input: PBMCs. The source of these receptors is a male donor in good health and CMV-seronegative. The CDR3 runs from the conserved cysteine through the conserved F or W. D genes are given only for firm matches.

j_gene	d_gene	v_gene	CDR3aa
TRBJ2-5	TRBD2	TRBV11-2	CASSLGGLERWREAETQYF
TRBJ1-5	TRBD1	TRBV6-5	CASRPSGGGQPQHF
TRBJ1-1	TRBD1	TRBV5-4	CASSRQGEYRGRSTEAFF
TRBJ2-1	.	TRBV2	CASRGGLSTNEQFF
TRBJ2-7	TRBD1	TRBV28	CASSPDRRPYEQYF
TRBJ2-1	.	TRBV2	CASSEGRVLENEQFF
TRBJ1-1	TRBD1	TRBV5-1	CASGLRTGDNTEAFF
TRBJ1-5	.	TRBV30	CAWSVRGMEGNQPQHF
TRBJ2-7	TRBD1	TRBV30	CAWKRQGYEQYF
TRBJ1-2	.	TRBV10-3	CAVRDTNNYGYTF
TRBJ2-2	TRBD2	TRBV19	CASSISSGRTGELFF
TRBJ1-1	TRBD1	TRBV27	CASSLLGTGVFTEAFF
TRBJ1-4	TRBD1	TRBV28	CASSSQTGGHEKLFF
TRBJ2-7	TRBD2	TRBV7-6	CASSSSSGRVYEQYF
TRBJ1-5	.	TRBV6-1	CASSEYWRQGRLNQPQHF
TRBJ2-3	.	TRBV6-5	CASSSWSGSTDTQYF
TRBJ1-5	.	TRBV6-1	CASSDTQNQPQHF
TRBJ1-6	.	TRBV7-9	CASSLLEAGGSPLHF
TRBJ2-5	.	TRBV6-5	CARMGLKETQYF
TRBJ2-1	TRBD1	TRBV19	CASSIDMTGAYNEQFF
TRBJ2-7	.	TRBV11-3	CASSPELSGEQYF
TRBJ2-1	.	TRBV29-1	CSVEAKETKARSQFF
TRBJ2-7	TRBD2	TRBV5-1	CASSETSVTYEQYF
TRBJ1-2	.	TRBV9	CASSVRDDSHYGYTF
TRBJ2-7	TRBD1	TRBV4-3	CASSQEGGTAYEQYF
TRBJ1-5	.	TRBV30	CAWGAELNQPQHF
TRBJ2-7	.	TRBV30	CAWSVRMGLSYEQYF
TRBJ1-1	.	TRBV5-1	CASSLSANTGNTEAFF
TRBJ2-7	TRBD2	TRBV5-3	CARSVLAGVPIEQYF
TRBJ2-4	TRBD1	TRBV27	CASSSGTGGGIQYF
TRBJ2-5	TRBD1	TRBV5-8	CASSVGTGVRETQYF
TRBJ1-1	.	TRBV2	CARRGGAEWAEAFF
TRBJ1-5	.	TRBV6-6	CASSYASRDQPQHF
TRBJ1-1	.	TRBV10-3	CAISESTAEAFF
TRBJ2-1	TRBD2	TRBV7-2	CASSSSGRGSNEQFF
TRBJ1-2	.	TRBV5-4	CASSSRVNYGYTF
TRBJ2-2	TRBD2	TRBV27	CASRGLAGGPPGELFF
TRBJ2-5	TRBD2	TRBV2	CASRRTSGTQETQYF
TRBJ2-2	.	TRBV7-2	CASSPVGVGELFF
TRBJ1-1	.	TRBV10-3	CAISDRKRGGSGEAFF
TRBJ1-2	TRBD1	TRBV27	CASSRRPGQGYDGYTF
TRBJ1-1	TRBD1	TRBV5-1	CASKGQGISEAFF
TRBJ1-1	.	TRBV4-2	CASSQEFGQNTEAFF
TRBJ2-2	.	TRBV28	CASSLWVAAYTGELFF
TRBJ1-1	.	TRBV7-8	CASSTSGGVTEAFF
TRBJ1-2	TRBD1	TRBV4-2	CASSQGDRGNYGYTF
TRBJ1-2	.	TRBV28	CASSEDNYGYTF
TRBJ1-4	.	TRBV19	CASSIGGANEKLFF
TRBJ2-3	TRBD1	TRBV9	CASSGGQGTDTQYF